The 2 T cell receptor beta chains below all came from one sample that was sequenced in a study of shared clonotypes between healthy human individuals. Clones were read by immunoSEQ multiplex PCR, and TCRdb kept only the in-frame ones, dropping some. The repertoire holds 2,500,000 or so clones, over 85% seen once, with around 0.4% in the top ten. The sequenced sample was naive CD4+ T cells from PBMCs. Noted subset: CD45RA+ positively selected. These receptors originate from a man younger than 35 in good health. Some clones in this sample may be carry-over from other donors' samples.

The chain employs TRBV30 and TRBJ2-2, with a possible D match to TRBD1 (5 bases). Germline assignment: CDR1 GTSNPN and CDR2 SVGIG (reference sequence). This CDR3 is 13 amino acids long. V was pared by 2 bases and J by 6 bases, with 10 bases between. The CDR3 sequence is CAWSSTGAGELFF. CDR3 DNA sequence: TGTGCCTGGAGTTCTACAGGAGCCGGGGAGCTGTTTTTT.

The J gene is TRBJ2-1, the V gene TRBV7-3; 8 bases agree with TRBD2. Trimming removed 6 bases from V and 0 bases from J; junction bases left unmatched: 7. Germline V gene data show CDR1 as SGHTA and CDR2 as FQGTGA. This CDR3 contains 16 residues. The CDR3 nucleotides are TGTGCCAGCAGTCGCATAGCGGGAAACTCCTACAATGAGCAGTTCTTC. This translates into CASSRIAGNSYNEQFF.